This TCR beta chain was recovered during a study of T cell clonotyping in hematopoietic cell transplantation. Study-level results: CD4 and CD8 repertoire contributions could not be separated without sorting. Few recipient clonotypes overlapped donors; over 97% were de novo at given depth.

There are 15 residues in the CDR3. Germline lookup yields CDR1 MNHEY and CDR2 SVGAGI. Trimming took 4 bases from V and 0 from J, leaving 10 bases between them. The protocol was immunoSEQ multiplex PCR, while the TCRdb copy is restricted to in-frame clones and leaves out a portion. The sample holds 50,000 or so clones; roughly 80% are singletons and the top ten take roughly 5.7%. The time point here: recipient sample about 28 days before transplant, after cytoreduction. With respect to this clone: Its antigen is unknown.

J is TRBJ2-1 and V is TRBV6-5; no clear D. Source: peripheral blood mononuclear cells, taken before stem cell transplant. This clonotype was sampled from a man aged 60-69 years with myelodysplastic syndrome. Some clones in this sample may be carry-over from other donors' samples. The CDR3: CASSLSGSSYNEQFF. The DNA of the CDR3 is TGTGCCAGCAGTTTGTCAGGTAGCTCCTACAATGAGCAGTTCTTC.